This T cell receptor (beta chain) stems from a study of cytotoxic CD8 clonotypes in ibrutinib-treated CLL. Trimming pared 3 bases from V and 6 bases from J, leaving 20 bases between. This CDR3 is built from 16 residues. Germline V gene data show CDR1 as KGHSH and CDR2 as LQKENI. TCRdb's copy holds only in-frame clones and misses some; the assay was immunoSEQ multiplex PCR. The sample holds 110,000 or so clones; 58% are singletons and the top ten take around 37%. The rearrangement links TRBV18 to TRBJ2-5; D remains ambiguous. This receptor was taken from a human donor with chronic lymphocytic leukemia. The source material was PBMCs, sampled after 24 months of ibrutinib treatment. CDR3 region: CASSPPGSPLGKTQYF. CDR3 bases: TGTGCCAGCTCACCGCCAGGTAGCCCCCTTGGGAAGACCCAGTACTTC.